Listed below are T cell receptor beta chains from one sample, sequenced in a study of T cell repertoires in cytomegalovirus infection. TCRdb passed the reads through MiXCR, listing each CDR3 protein once. The table shows fewer than 200,000 distinct CDR3 sequences, with about an eighth occurring only once. The sample consisted of PBMCs. The receptors shown here come from a human donor in good health (CMV status not recorded). Some clones in this sample may be carry-over from other donors' samples. Both conserved end residues are trimmed from each CDR3. Rows give clone size only sometimes, using once, few, many, or a class for an expanded clone.

9,TRBJ2-1,many,TRBV7-2,ALSSYNEQF
11,TRBJ1-6,-,TRBV15,ATSRGRNSPLH
10,TRBJ1-1,-,TRBV12-3/TRBV12-4,TSSLLNTEAF
11,TRBJ2-7,few,TRBV30,AWSVLASDEQY
13,TRBJ1-5,-,TRBV7-2,ASSLDSLRERPQH
14,TRBJ1-4,many,TRBV28,ASSFRGLATNEKLF
14,TRBJ1-1,few,TRBV7-8,ASWDSPLALNTEAF
14,TRBJ2-3,few,TRBV7-9,ASSSGASGNIDTQY
16,TRBJ1-1,few,TRBV29-1,SVVGRGMVANKNTEAF
14,TRBJ2-3,many,TRBV7-9,ASSLIAGGPTDTQY
12,TRBJ1-2,few,TRBV5-1,ASSLALIAYGYT
12,TRBJ2-7,-,TRBV13,ASSGDSSHYEQY
11,TRBJ2-1,many,TRBV10-3,AIADWDNQEQF
11,TRBJ2-2,-,TRBV11-2,ASSSTLSGELF
11,TRBJ1-2,few,TRBV10-3,AISESALYGYT
14,TRBJ2-1,few,TRBV6-2/TRBV6-3,ASSLGPRGSYNEQF
12,TRBJ1-5,many,TRBV28,ASSFGQGSQPQH
9,TRBJ2-7,-,TRBV29-1,SAWTPYEQY